A selection of T cell receptor beta chains follows, all from one sample in a study of blood T cells in healthy people across ages. MiXCR, applied by TCRdb to the 5' RACE reads, yields one record per CDR3 protein. The sample records about 680,000 distinct CDR3 sequences, around 49% being singletons. The specimen sequenced was blood. Receptors originate from an older woman in good health. CDR3s include the opening cysteine and the closing phenylalanine or tryptophan. D genes are given only for firm matches. Clone size is stated in some rows and not others, as once, few, many or a class when expanded.

clone_size d_call j_call v_call cdr3_aa cdr3_nt
NA TRBD2 TRBJ2-7 TRBV7-2 CASSVSGTVNEQYF TGTGCCAGCAGCGTAAGCGGGACGGTGAACGAGCAGTACTTC
NA NA TRBJ2-1 TRBV7-3 CASSFGGKRNEQFF TGTGCCAGCAGCTTCGGCGGGAAGCGCAATGAGCAGTTCTTC
few NA TRBJ2-1 TRBV20-1 CSASGSSEQFF TGCAGTGCTAGCGGGAGCAGTGAGCAGTTCTTC
few NA TRBJ2-5 TRBV2 CASSDRKETQYF TGTGCCAGCAGTGACAGGAAAGAGACCCAGTACTTC
once NA TRBJ2-1 TRBV7-9 CAILLGIGPYNEQFF TGTGCCATTCTCTTGGGGATCGGGCCCTACAATGAGCAGTTCTTC
NA NA TRBJ1-4 TRBV30 CAWNVSGEKLFF TGTGCCTGGAATGTATCCGGTGAAAAACTGTTTTTT
NA NA TRBJ2-7 TRBV18 CAGSPQGGVGEQYF TGTGCCGGCTCACCACAGGGAGGTGTGGGCGAGCAGTACTTC
NA NA TRBJ1-1 TRBV13 CASSPWGDMNTEAFF TGTGCCAGCAGCCCCTGGGGGGATATGAACACTGAAGCTTTCTTT
many NA TRBJ2-7 TRBV27 CASSSDRSYEQYF TGTGCCAGCAGCTCTGACAGATCCTACGAGCAGTACTTC
few TRBD1 TRBJ2-7 TRBV20-1 CSVPRGSSYEQYF TGCAGTGTTCCCAGGGGGTCCTCCTACGAGCAGTACTTC
NA NA TRBJ2-5 TRBV7-9 CASSSGGQGTVSGTQYF TGTGCCAGCAGCTCAGGGGGGCAGGGCACGGTTTCGGGGACCCAGTACTTC
many TRBD2 TRBJ2-3 TRBV29-1 CSVEGLAGVTDTQYF TGCAGCGTTGAAGGGCTAGCGGGAGTGACAGATACGCAGTATTTT
once TRBD1 TRBJ1-2 TRBV6-5 CASSFISGGIYGNTF TGTGCCAGCAGTTTCATTTCAGGGGGCATATATGGCAACACCTTC
NA NA TRBJ2-7 TRBV5-1 CASSLVPGMVDEQYF TGCGCCAGCAGCTTGGTGCCAGGGATGGTCGACGAGCAGTACTTC
NA NA TRBJ1-5 TRBV29-1 CSVGEYSNQPQHF TGCAGCGTTGGCGAATATAGCAATCAGCCCCAGCATTTT
NA NA TRBJ1-1 TRBV7-9 CASSLSTLGAFF TGTGCCAGCAGCTTAAGCACCCTAGGGGCTTTCTTT
NA TRBD1 TRBJ2-1 TRBV7-8 CASSPRTGEDNEQFF TGTGCCAGCAGCCCCCGGACAGGGGAGGACAATGAGCAGTTCTTC
NA NA TRBJ1-2 TRBV6-5 CASSYRPRTPGANYGYTF TGTGCCAGCAGTTACCGTCCCAGGACTCCGGGGGCTAACTATGGCTACACCTTC
few TRBD2 TRBJ2-5 TRBV5-1 CASSSLAGAYTGETQYF TGCGCCAGCAGCTCCTTAGCGGGAGCTTATACCGGGGAGACCCAGTACTTC
NA TRBD2 TRBJ2-5 TRBV6-5 CASSGLAGEVYF TGTGCCAGCAGTGGACTAGCGGGAGAGGTGTACTTC
NA TRBD1 TRBJ2-7 TRBV7-9 CASETGGLNEQYF TGTGCCAGCGAAACAGGGGGCCTCAACGAGCAGTACTTC
NA NA TRBJ2-1 TRBV6-5 CASSRGSSGVNEQFF TGTGCCAGCAGTAGGGGTTCTAGTGGAGTCAATGAGCAGTTCTTC
NA TRBD1 TRBJ1-5 TRBV25-1 CASSDQGGTTPQHF TGTGCCAGCAGTGACCAGGGGGGGACAACGCCCCAGCATTTT
NA NA TRBJ1-1 TRBV5-1 CASSPRAGDTEAFF TGCGCCAGCAGCCCACGGGCGGGCGACACTGAAGCTTTCTTT
few NA TRBJ2-3 TRBV20-1 CSARVADQHTDTQYF TGCAGTGCTAGAGTTGCGGACCAACACACAGATACGCAGTATTTT
few TRBD1 TRBJ1-6 TRBV13 CASSLRTGDNSPLHF TGTGCCAGCAGCTTGCGGACAGGGGACAATTCACCCCTCCACTTT
NA NA TRBJ2-7 TRBV12-3/TRBV12-4 CASSLVGGDLTNEQYF TGTGCCAGCAGTTTAGTTGGGGGTGACCTTACCAATGAGCAGTACTTC
NA NA TRBJ2-3 TRBV9 CAGSATPGSDTQYF TGTGCCGGCAGCGCAACCCCCGGATCAGATACGCAGTATTTT
NA NA TRBJ2-3 TRBV5-1 CASSRGGTADTQYF TGCGCCAGCAGCAGAGGGGGTACTGCAGATACGCAGTATTTT
NA NA TRBJ2-7 TRBV7-2 CASSTARQGHEQYF TGTGCCAGCAGCACAGCCCGCCAGGGCCACGAGCAGTACTTC
NA TRBD1 TRBJ2-4 TRBV29-1 CSASEGALVSYNEQYF TGCAGCGCATCCGAGGGGGCACTAGTCTCGTACAATGAGCAGTACTTC
NA TRBD2 TRBJ2-3 TRBV7-9 CASRPGLAGAADSQYF TGTGCCAGCAGACCGGGACTAGCGGGAGCGGCAGATTCGCAGTATTTT
NA TRBD1 TRBJ2-7 TRBV5-1 CASSQTGGPYEQYF TGCGCCAGCAGCCAGACAGGGGGCCCCTACGAGCAGTACTTC
NA NA TRBJ2-1 TRBV7-2 CASSFVGGTSYNEQFF TGTGCCAGCAGCTTTGTTGGAGGGACCTCCTACAATGAGCAGTTCTTC
NA NA TRBJ2-3 TRBV27 CASSFWGRATDTQYF TGTGCCAGCAGTTTTTGGGGGCGGGCTACAGATACGCAGTATTTT
NA NA TRBJ2-5 TRBV29-1 CSVDPGIETQYF TGCAGCGTTGACCCGGGGATAGAGACCCAGTACTTC
NA NA TRBJ2-5 TRBV15 CATSRVAEGTQYF TGTGCCACCAGCAGAGTCGCCGAGGGGACCCAGTACTTC
few NA TRBJ1-2 TRBV27 CASSFVGANYGYTF TGTGCCAGCAGTTTTGTGGGGGCGAACTATGGCTACACCTTC
NA TRBD1 TRBJ1-1 TRBV5-1 CASSFGGTGNTEAFF TGCGCCAGCAGCTTCGGGGGGACAGGGAACACTGAAGCTTTCTTT
few NA TRBJ1-6 TRBV10-3 CASQRPGTDNSPLHF TGTGCCAGCCAACGTCCCGGGACGGATAATTCACCCCTCCACTTT
NA NA TRBJ2-4 TRBV12-3/TRBV12-4 CASSLRDSTDIQYF TGTGCCAGCAGCTTACGAGACAGCACGGACATTCAGTACTTC
few TRBD2 TRBJ2-7 TRBV7-2 CASSMGLAGVGYEQYF TGTGCCAGCAGCATGGGACTAGCGGGAGTAGGCTACGAGCAGTACTTC
NA NA TRBJ1-2 TRBV20-1 CSARSSQGAYGYTF TGCAGTGCCAGAAGTAGTCAGGGCGCGTATGGCTACACCTTC
few NA TRBJ2-1 TRBV7-9 CASGWDGGYNEQFF TGTGCCAGCGGCTGGGATGGGGGCTACAATGAGCAGTTCTTC
NA NA TRBJ1-4 TRBV7-9 CASSRLGAGRAATNEKLFF TGTGCCAGCAGCCGTCTCGGGGCAGGGAGGGCCGCAACTAATGAAAAACTGTTTTTT
NA NA TRBJ2-3 TRBV10-3 CAISVPGPLPDTQYF TGTGCCATCAGTGTCCCGGGACCTCTCCCAGATACGCAGTATTTT
NA TRBD2 TRBJ2-1 TRBV7-7 CASSVTSGPHNEQFF TGTGCCAGCAGCGTGACTAGCGGGCCTCACAATGAGCAGTTCTTC
NA NA TRBJ1-2 TRBV5-1 CASSLFNSVDGYTF TGCGCCAGCAGCTTATTTAATTCGGTGGATGGCTACACCTTC
NA TRBD1 TRBJ2-7 TRBV27 CASSFGDRTYEQYF TGTGCCAGCAGTTTCGGGGACAGAACCTACGAGCAGTACTTC
NA TRBD1 TRBJ1-1 TRBV6-6 CASSYEAGGATEAFF TGTGCCAGCAGTTACGAGGCAGGGGGTGCCACTGAAGCTTTCTTT
few NA TRBJ1-2 TRBV28 CASNNRYYGYTF TGTGCCAGCAATAACAGATACTATGGCTACACCTTC
many NA TRBJ2-5 TRBV18 CASSRGSGETQYF TGTGCCAGCTCACGGGGGTCGGGCGAGACCCAGTACTTC